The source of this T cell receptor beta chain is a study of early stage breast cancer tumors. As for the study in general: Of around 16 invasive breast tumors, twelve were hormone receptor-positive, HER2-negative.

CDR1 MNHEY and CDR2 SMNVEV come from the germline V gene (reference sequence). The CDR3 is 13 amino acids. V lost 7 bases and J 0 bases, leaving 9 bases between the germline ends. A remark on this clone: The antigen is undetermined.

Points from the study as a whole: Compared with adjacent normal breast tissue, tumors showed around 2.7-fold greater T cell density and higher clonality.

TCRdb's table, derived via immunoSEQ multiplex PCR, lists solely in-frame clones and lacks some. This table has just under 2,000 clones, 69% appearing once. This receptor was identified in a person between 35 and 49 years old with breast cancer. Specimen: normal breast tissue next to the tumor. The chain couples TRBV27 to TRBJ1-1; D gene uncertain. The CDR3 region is CASISPVNTEAFF. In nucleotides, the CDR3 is TGTGCCAGCATCTCTCCAGTGAACACTGAAGCTTTCTTT.